The 22 T cell receptor beta chains below all came from one sample that was sequenced in a study of blood T cell repertoires in COVID-19. TCRdb's table, derived via immunoSEQ multiplex PCR, lists solely in-frame clones and lacks some. The sample yields about 94,000 clones, roughly 86% seen once. The source material was peripheral blood. Every receptor here comes from a human donor with acute or convalescent COVID-19. The donor label of this sample is uncertain.

The gene calls are TRBV18 and TRBJ1-4; 7 positions match TRBD1. This CDR3 spans 18 amino acids. Trimming took 3 bases from V and 8 from J; bases not matched to a gene: 18. Germline values: CDR1 KGHSH, CDR2 LQKENI. CDR3 sequence (DNA): TGTGCCAGCTCACCCACCGGGACAGCTAACCGGAGGGACGAAAAACTGTTTTTT. Its translation: CASSPTGTANRRDEKLFF.

The gene calls are TRBV13 and TRBJ2-1; 14 bases are shared with TRBD2. V was clipped by 5 bases and J by 5 bases; unmatched bases: 11. The CDR3 runs to 18 residues. The germline CDR1 and CDR2 sequences are PRHDT and FYEKMQ (reference sequence). CDR3 sequence (DNA): TGTGCCAGCAGCCCAAGGGGGACTAGCGGGGGCCCTAACAATGAGCAGTTCTTC. Its protein product is CASSPRGTSGGPNNEQFF.

The chain uses TRBV5-4 and TRBJ2-1; possibly TRBD1 for D (6 bases). Germline CDR1 and CDR2: SGHNT and YYREEE (reference sequence). The CDR3 length is 14 residues. Between the trimmed V and J ends, which lost 3 bases and 8 bases, there was a span of 15 bases. The CDR3 DNA reads TGTGCCAGCAGCTCGTGGACAGATTGGGATGAGCAGTTCTTC. The encoded protein is CASSSWTDWDEQFF.

This chain links TRBV11-2 with TRBJ1-2; D possibly corresponds to TRBD1 (5 bases). V lost 5 bases and J 6 bases, leaving 16 bases between the germline ends. This CDR3 region has 14 residues. Germline V lookup: CDR1 SGHAT, CDR2 FQNNGV. DNA of the CDR3: TGTGCCAGCAGCCTGATGGGAAACAGGAATGGCTACACCTTC. It encodes CASSLMGNRNGYTF. Variable domain in full (rest from reference TRBV11-2 and TRBJ1-2): EAGVAQSPRYKIIEKRQSVAFWCNPISGHATLYWYQQILGQGPKLLIQFQNNGVVDDSQLPKDRFSAERLKGVDSTLKIQPAKLEDSAVYLCASSLMGNRNGYTFGSGTRLTVV.

The chain has TRBV4-3 and TRBJ2-2; the match to TRBD1 covers 8 bases. CDR3 size: 19 residues. V was pared by 1 base and J by 0 bases, with 10 bases of the junction left unmatched. CDR1 LGHNA and CDR2 YSLEER come from the germline V gene. The CDR3 sequence is CASSQGKFWGQANTGELFF. The CDR3 nucleotides read TGCGCCAGCAGCCAAGGAAAATTCTGGGGACAGGCGAACACCGGGGAGCTGTTTTTT.

This chain joins TRBV7-6 and TRBJ2-5; D gene uncertain. Germline V gene sequence: CDR1 SGHVS, CDR2 FNYEAQ. Trimming removed 2 bases from V and 0 bases from J, with 7 bases in between. This CDR3 has 14 amino acids. The CDR3 coding sequence is TGTGCCAGCAGCTTATGGGCCTACCAAGAGACCCAGTACTTC. Amino acid sequence: CASSLWAYQETQYF.

This CDR3 reads CASSVAPRVYTEAFF. In DNA form, the CDR3 reads TGTGCCAGCAGCGTAGCCCCACGGGTTTACACTGAAGCTTTCTTT. The chain has TRBV9 and TRBJ1-1; D gene ambiguous. The CDR3 is 15 amino acids. Deletions cut 0 bases from V and 3 bases from J, with 12 bases between. Germline CDR1 is SGDLS and CDR2 is YYNGEE.

The chain is built from TRBV11-2 and TRBJ2-3; D gene unclear. Germline CDR1 and CDR2: SGHAT and FQNNGV. This CDR3 region has 16 residues. V lost 5 bases to trimming and J lost 3 bases, with 18 bases between them. This chain's CDR3 is CASSQRLSRETDTQYF. The CDR3, as DNA: TGTGCCAGCAGCCAGAGACTCTCCCGAGAGACAGATACGCAGTATTTT.

The chain joins TRBV11-2 to TRBJ2-7; 7 positions agree with TRBD1. CDR1 and CDR2 (germline): SGHAT, FQNNGV. The V segment lost 0 bases and the J segment 4 bases; nucleotides outside the gene matches: 6. This CDR3 is built from 15 residues. The CDR3 bases are TGTGCCAGCAGCTTAGACCCGGGACAGATATACGAGCAGTACTTC. Protein: CASSLDPGQIYEQYF.

The CDR3 bases are TGTGCCAGCAGCTTAGCAGGGACAGCCCAAGAGACCCAGTACTTC. It specifies CASSLAGTAQETQYF. The chain recombines TRBV11-1 with TRBJ2-5; TRBD1 aligns across 7 bases. Germline CDR1 reads SGHAT; CDR2 reads FQDESV (reference sequence). V dropped 0 bases and J dropped 1; count of bases not matched to a gene: 2. CDR3 length: 15 residues.

The genes are TRBV7-9 and TRBJ2-1; TRBD1 is a possible D gene (5 bases). The V gene's germline CDR1 is SEHNR and CDR2 FQNEAQ (reference sequence). The CDR3 loop spans 17 amino acids. V lost 7 bases, J lost 5 bases, and 24 bases lay in between. The CDR3 protein is CASTPRTMVGPNNEQFF. CDR3 bases: TGTGCCAGCACCCCACGCACGATGGTGGGGCCCAACAATGAGCAGTTCTTC.

The chain has TRBV3-1 (or the pseudogene TRBV3-2) and TRBJ2-7; D is perhaps TRBD1 (6 bases). The germline CDR1 and CDR2 sequences are LGHDT and YNNKEL (reference sequence). The CDR3 totals 15 residues. V was cut by 4 bases and J by 5 bases, with 18 bases left in between. For the CDR3, the DNA is TGTGCCAGCAGCCGACAGGACCTAACCGGGCACGAGCAGTACTTC. It codes for CASSRQDLTGHEQYF.

This clone was detected once. The chain couples TRBV7-2 to TRBJ2-7; TRBD2 matches at 11 bases. Germline V lookup: CDR1 SGHTA, CDR2 FQGNSA. Unmatched junction bases numbered 6, after V lost 3 bases and J lost 5 bases. This CDR3 has 15 residues. CDR3: CASSFSGGAGNEQYF. In nucleotides, the CDR3 is TGTGCCAGCAGCTTTAGCGGGGGGGCTGGGAACGAGCAGTACTTC.

The gene calls are TRBV10-2 and TRBJ1-1; the D is unclear. The CDR3 contains 11 residues. CDR1 is WSHSY, CDR2 SAAADI, per germline. V was shortened by 3 bases and J by 6 bases, with 5 bases between the two germline ends. The CDR3 loop is CASSDLAEAFF. The CDR3 region has the DNA TGCGCCAGCAGTGATTTAGCTGAAGCTTTCTTT.

CDR3 protein: CASSFPGGTEAFF. CDR3 coding DNA: TGTGCCAGCAGCTTCCCAGGGGGAACTGAAGCTTTCTTT. This chain uses TRBV5-4 with TRBJ1-1; TRBD1 matches at 7 bases. From germline, CDR1 is SGHNT and CDR2 YYREEE (reference sequence). V trimming: 2 bases; J trimming: 5 bases; junction bases outside the gene matches: 3. The CDR3 is made up of 13 amino acids. Supplemented by reference TRBV5-4 and TRBJ1-1, the full variable domain reads ETGVTQSPTHLIKTRGQQVTLRCSSQSGHNTVSWYQQALGQGPQFIFQYYREEENGRGNFPPRFSGLQFPNYSSELNVNALELDDSALYLCASSFPGGTEAFFGQGTRLTVV.

About this clone: The junction and the germline gene differ at one end; a read error may be behind it. The chain combines TRBV7-9 with TRBJ2-2; TRBD2 might be the D (5 bases). CDR1 and CDR2 from the germline V gene are SEHNR and FQNEAQ (reference sequence). This CDR3 comprises 12 residues. CDR3 loop: CASSLALEGAVF. CDR3 DNA sequence: TGTGCCAGCAGCTTAGCGCTTGAGGGCGCCGTTTTT.

The J gene is TRBJ2-3, the V gene TRBV21-1; the listed D gene, TRBD1, was not tested against the DNA. TRBV21-1 is termed a pseudogene. CDR3 size: 16 residues. The DNA for the CDR3 is TGTGCCAGCAGCAAACGTGACAGGGGAAGCACAGATACGCAGTATTTT. Encoded protein: CASSKRDRGSTDTQYF.

This clone appeared a few times. The chain is built from TRBV5-3 and TRBJ1-3; no definite D call. Being an ORF, TRBV5-3 has a function that is uncertain. V lost 4 bases, J lost 0 bases, and 11 bases lay in between. This CDR3 is built from 15 residues. DNA for the CDR3: TGTGCCAGAAGCCCGGACTCAGGCTCTGGAAACACCATATATTTT. This codes for CARSPDSGSGNTIYF.

The chain combines TRBV5-3 with TRBJ2-3; D gene unclear. TRBV5-3 is an ORF for which the function is uncertain. V was shortened by 0 bases and J by 11 bases, with 13 bases between the two germline ends. The length of the CDR3 is 13 residues. The CDR3: CARSLDRPRLQYF. DNA for the CDR3: TGTGCCAGAAGCTTGGATAGGCCTCGACTGCAGTATTTT.

The chain joins TRBV4-2 to TRBJ2-3; TRBD2 agrees at 9 bases. V was clipped by 0 bases and J by 2 bases; unmatched bases: 9. Germline values: CDR1 LGHNA, CDR2 YNFKEQ. The CDR3 totals 18 residues. The CDR3 loop reads CASSQEISLAGYTDTQYF. The CDR3 region has the DNA TGTGCCAGCAGCCAAGAAATCAGTCTAGCGGGGTACACAGATACGCAGTATTTT.

J is TRBJ2-7 and V is TRBV30; D may be TRBD1 (6 bases). Germline loops: CDR1 GTSNPN, CDR2 SVGIG (reference sequence). Trimming shortened V by 0 bases and J by 5 bases, and 11 bases separated the two germline ends. The CDR3 is 13 residues long. For the CDR3, the DNA is TGTGCCTGGAGTGTTGGACAGTTGAACGAGCAGTACTTC. It codes for CAWSVGQLNEQYF.

The V gene is TRBV18, the J gene TRBJ1-6; D unclear. The V gene's germline CDR1 is KGHSH and CDR2 LQKENI. This CDR3 has 17 residues. The germline V and J ends were trimmed by 4 bases and 0 bases, with 13 bases remaining between them. CDR3 nucleotides: TGTGCCAGCTCACTTGAGTCGGTGCCCTCCTATAATTCACCCCTCCACTTT. Residues: CASSLESVPSYNSPLHF.